Shown below are 28 T cell receptor beta chains from a single sample sequenced in a study of graft-versus-host responses after intestinal transplantation. The antigens for these receptors are not known. Data came from immunoSEQ multiplex PCR; TCRdb stores just in-frame clones and leaves some out. The table includes 90,000 to 95,000 clones, about 91% detected once. Material: unstimulated CD8+ T cells sorted from spleen or lymph node cells, obtained before intestinal transplant. The receptor source for this set is a human donor who received an intestinal transplant.

This sequence joins TRBV30 and TRBJ2-7, with TRBD2 matching 8 bases. There are 14 residues in the CDR3. Trimming took 0 bases from V and 3 from J; bases not matched to a gene: 4. Per the germline V gene, CDR1 is GTSNPN and CDR2 is SVGIG (reference sequence). In nucleotides, the CDR3 is TGTGCCTGGAGTGTATGGCGGGGGGACTACGAGCAGTACTTC. Protein product: CAWSVWRGDYEQYF.

The chain carries TRBV5-1 and TRBJ1-2; D remains unclear. V dropped 1 base and J dropped 2 bases, with 9 bases sitting between them. Germline lookup yields CDR1 SGHRS and CDR2 YFSETQ. The CDR3 sequence is 14 residues long. Here the CDR3 DNA reads TGCGCCAGCAGCTTGTACTCCATGAACTATGGCTACACCTTC. Amino acids: CASSLYSMNYGYTF.

The rearrangement uses TRBV10-3 and TRBJ2-7, with 15 bases lining up with TRBD2. V was clipped by 6 bases and J by 6 bases; unmatched bases: 3. The CDR3 runs to 14 residues. Germline V lookup: CDR1 ENHRY, CDR2 SYGVKD. In DNA, the CDR3 is TGTGCCATCAGCCCGGGACTAGCGGGAGGCGAGCAGTACTTC. Its protein product is CAISPGLAGGEQYF.

This chain joins TRBV19 and TRBJ1-2; tentatively, D is TRBD1 (6 bases). Per the germline V gene, CDR1 is LNHDA and CDR2 is SQIVND (reference sequence). The CDR3 spans 14 residues. Trimming shortened V by 8 bases and J by 4 bases, and 17 bases separated the two germline ends. CDR3 residues: CASGGGPLFYGYTF. The CDR3 nucleotides are TGTGCCAGTGGGGGGGGGCCCCTCTTCTATGGCTACACCTTC.

V and J are TRBV7-9 and TRBJ2-1; 8 bases agree with TRBD1. CDR1 and CDR2 (germline): SEHNR, FQNEAQ (reference sequence). The V segment lost 4 bases and the J segment 6 bases; nucleotides outside the gene matches: 11. The CDR3 totals 16 residues. CDR3 DNA: TGTGCCAGCAGCTCGAAACCTTCGGGGACAGGCAATGAGCAGTTCTTC. Protein: CASSSKPSGTGNEQFF. Variable domain in full (rest from reference TRBV7-9 and TRBJ2-1): DTGVSQNPRHKITKRGQNVTFRCDPISEHNRLYWYRQTLGQGPEFLTYFQNEAQLEKSRLLSDRFSAERPKGSFSTLEIQRTEQGDSAMYLCASSSKPSGTGNEQFFGPGTRLTVL.

The gene calls are TRBV2 and TRBJ1-2; TRBD1 aligns across 8 bases. The CDR3 runs 16 residues. Per germline, CDR1 SNHLY and CDR2 FYNNEI. The ends lost 3 bases at V and 4 bases at J; junction bases unmatched: 10. This CDR3 reads CASSDWGSGGSYGYTF. The CDR3 region has the DNA TGTGCCAGCAGTGATTGGGGGTCAGGGGGCAGCTATGGCTACACCTTC.

This sequence joins TRBV27 and TRBJ1-4, with D possibly TRBD1 on 5 matching bases. Germline V gene sequence: CDR1 MNHEY, CDR2 SMNVEV (reference sequence). The CDR3 has 13 residues. Trimming removed 1 base from V and 7 bases from J, with 7 bases in between. The CDR3, as DNA: TGTGCCAGCAGTTTATACGGGGGTGAAAAACTGTTTTTT. The encoded protein is CASSLYGGEKLFF.

The chain employs TRBV28 and TRBJ2-1; unclear D gene. Germline loops: CDR1 MDHEN, CDR2 SYDVKM. V was shortened by 2 bases and J by 9 bases, with 8 bases between the two germline ends. This CDR3 contains 12 residues. CDR3 loop: CASSLTSFEQFF. In DNA, the CDR3 is TGTGCCAGCAGTTTAACGAGTTTTGAGCAGTTCTTC.

The chain combines TRBV4-3 with TRBJ2-2; TRBD2 aligns across 7 bases. This CDR3 has 17 amino acids. Trimming cost V 0 bases and J 4 bases; bases outside gene matches: 8. Germline CDR1 is LGHNA and CDR2 is YSLEER. The chain's CDR3 is CASSQDRVTGGTGELFF. DNA for the CDR3: TGCGCCAGCAGCCAAGATCGGGTTACGGGGGGCACCGGGGAGCTGTTTTTT.

The chain links TRBV4-3 to TRBJ2-7, with 9 positions matching TRBD2. This CDR3 is built from 17 residues. The V segment lost 3 bases and the J segment 1 base; nucleotides outside the gene matches: 10. Germline V gene data show CDR1 as LGHNA and CDR2 as YSLEER. CDR3 sequence (DNA): TGCGCCAGCAGCCAGAGTGAGTCACTAGCGGGTTCCTACGAGCAGTACTTC. This encodes CASSQSESLAGSYEQYF.

The rearrangement joins TRBV4-1 to TRBJ1-1; no definite D call. The germline CDR1 and CDR2 sequences are MGHRA and YSYEKL. V lost 5 bases to trimming and J lost 1 base, with 17 bases between them. The CDR3 is 16 residues long. This chain's CDR3 is CASSGRSWYQNTEAFF. CDR3 nucleotides: TGCGCCAGCAGCGGCCGATCGTGGTATCAGAACACTGAAGCTTTCTTT.

The rearrangement uses TRBV9 and TRBJ2-2; 7 bases agree with TRBD2. CDR3 length equals 16 residues. Germline V gene sequence: CDR1 SGDLS, CDR2 YYNGEE. The V segment lost 0 bases and the J segment 7 bases; nucleotides outside the gene matches: 9. CDR3 residues: CASSVALGGISGELFF. The CDR3 region has the DNA TGTGCCAGCAGCGTAGCCCTGGGGGGGATTAGCGGGGAGCTGTTTTTT.

The chain combines TRBV19 with TRBJ2-7; no firm D call. The V gene lost 3 bases and the J gene lost 3 bases, with 9 bases spanning the gap. The germline V gene has CDR1 LNHDA and CDR2 SQIVND (reference sequence). The CDR3 extends over 13 amino acids. The CDR3 region is CASSIEPYYEQYF. DNA for the CDR3: TGTGCCAGTAGTATTGAGCCATACTACGAGCAGTACTTC.

The CDR3 coding sequence is TGTGCCAGCAGCCTTTGGACTAGCGGTGTCGAGCAGTTCTTC. Translation gives CASSLWTSGVEQFF. This sequence joins TRBV7-2 and TRBJ2-1; the match to TRBD2 covers 10 bases. CDR1 is SGHTA and CDR2 is FQGNSA in the germline V gene. CDR3 length: 14 residues. V gave up 5 bases and J gave up 10 bases; unmatched junction bases: 8. Together with reference TRBV7-2 and TRBJ2-1, the CDR3 gives the full variable domain: GAGVSQSPSNKVTEKGKDVELRCDPISGHTALYWYRQSLGQGLEFLIYFQGNSAPDKSGLPSDRFSAERTGGSVSTLTIQRTQQEDSAVYLCASSLWTSGVEQFFGPGTRLTVL.

The chain combines TRBV6-5 with TRBJ2-1, with D perhaps matching TRBD1 (5 bases). The CDR3 contains 15 residues. CDR1 and CDR2 from the germline V gene are MNHEY and SVGAGI. Trimming took 5 bases from V and 4 from J, leaving 15 bases between them. The CDR3 bases are TGTGCCAGCAGTCAGGGCTCGGGCCCGTACAATGAGCAGTTCTTC. Its protein product is CASSQGSGPYNEQFF.

The chain combines TRBV2 with TRBJ1-5; D not certain. CDR1 SNHLY and CDR2 FYNNEI come from the germline V gene. The CDR3 length is 14 residues. V gave up 4 bases and J gave up 0 bases, with 7 bases separating them. The CDR3 region is CASSGLDSNQPQHF. The DNA for the CDR3 is TGTGCCAGCAGTGGGTTAGATAGCAATCAGCCCCAGCATTTT.

This chain joins TRBV10-1 and TRBJ2-1; 9 bases match TRBD1. V dropped 8 bases and J dropped 7; count of bases not matched to a gene: 12. Per germline, CDR1 WNHNN and CDR2 SYGVQD (reference sequence). The CDR3 consists of 15 residues. The CDR3 loop reads CASAAGTGPRNEQFF. CDR3 nucleotide sequence: TGCGCCAGCGCGGCGGGGACAGGGCCGCGGAATGAGCAGTTCTTC.

In this sample, this clone turned up once. The chain employs TRBV5-4 and TRBJ1-1, with D hard to call. Between the trimmed V and J ends, which lost 0 bases and 11 bases, there was a span of 14 bases. Germline CDR1 is SGHNT and CDR2 is YYREEE (reference sequence). The CDR3 length is 13 residues. The CDR3 DNA follows: TGTGCCAGCAGCTTGGAGCGGGCAGCCTGGGCTTTCTTT. It codes for CASSLERAAWAFF.

This clone appeared once. The V and J genes are TRBV5-1 and TRBJ2-7, with TRBD1 as a possible D gene (6 bases). V was clipped by 2 bases and J by 1 base, with 10 bases between them. CDR1 is SGHRS, CDR2 YFSETQ, per germline. The CDR3 has 14 residues. The chain's CDR3 is CASSFYDRSYEQYF. The CDR3 nucleotides are TGCGCCAGCAGCTTCTACGACAGGTCCTACGAGCAGTACTTC.

The chain links TRBV5-6 to TRBJ2-1; a weak D match, TRBD2 (5 bases). This CDR3 comprises 13 residues. V shed 4 bases and J shed 1 base, with 6 bases lying between them. Looked up from germline, CDR1 is SGHDT and CDR2 is YYEEEE. CDR3 protein: CASSRGSYNEQFF. The CDR3 DNA reads TGTGCCAGCAGCCGGGGTTCCTACAATGAGCAGTTCTTC.

The rearrangement links TRBV27 to TRBJ2-7; 9 bases are shared with TRBD1. There are 14 residues in the CDR3. J gave up 1 base and V 5 bases, and 3 bases lay outside the gene matches. Germline values: CDR1 MNHEY, CDR2 SMNVEV (reference sequence). The CDR3 reads CASSHGQGSYEQYF. CDR3 DNA: TGTGCCAGCAGTCACGGACAGGGGTCCTACGAGCAGTACTTC.

The chain combines TRBV27 with TRBJ2-3; D ambiguous. Per the germline V gene, CDR1 is MNHEY and CDR2 is SMNVEV (reference sequence). V gave up 2 bases and J gave up 4 bases, with 7 bases separating them. This CDR3 is 13 amino acids long. The CDR3, as DNA: TGTGCCAGCAGTTTAGGGCACGCAGATACGCAGTATTTT. The encoded protein is CASSLGHADTQYF.

The CDR3 DNA follows: TGTGCCAGCAGCTGGGGAGGGCACACAGTGAACACTGAAGCTTTCTTT. Protein product: CASSWGGHTVNTEAFF. The rearrangement links TRBV5-5 to TRBJ1-1, with D uncertain. Germline-derived CDR1 and CDR2 are SGHKS and YYEKEE (reference sequence). This CDR3 has 16 residues. The V gene lost 3 bases and the J gene lost 0 bases, with 15 bases spanning the gap.

V and J are TRBV7-9 and TRBJ2-7; tentatively, D is TRBD1 (5 bases). Germline CDR1 and CDR2: SEHNR and FQNEAQ (reference sequence). Deletions cut 5 bases from V and 2 bases from J, with 16 bases between. CDR3 length equals 15 residues. The CDR3: CASSPWSGKAYEQYF. The CDR3 DNA is TGTGCCAGCAGCCCGTGGTCAGGGAAGGCCTACGAGCAGTACTTC.

A note on this clone: The identical CDR3 is also encoded by other nucleotide sequences in the sample. The rearrangement joins TRBV19 to TRBJ2-7, with TRBD1 matching 8 bases. From germline, CDR1 is LNHDA and CDR2 SQIVND (reference sequence). This CDR3 has 13 amino acids. Trimming took 4 bases from V and 3 from J; bases not matched to a gene: 2. The CDR3 loop reads CASSSGQGYEQYF. The CDR3 DNA sequence: TGTGCCAGTAGTAGCGGACAGGGCTACGAGCAGTACTTC.

The rearrangement uses TRBV30 and TRBJ1-2; D not resolved. V lost 0 bases and J lost 8, with 13 bases in between. CDR1 is GTSNPN, CDR2 SVGIG, per germline (reference sequence). This CDR3 is built from 13 residues. As DNA, the CDR3 is TGTGCCTGGAGTGTCGTGGGGTCGGGGGGCTACACCTTC. Protein product: CAWSVVGSGGYTF.

This clone was seen only a few times. The V call is TRBV30, the J call TRBJ1-1, with D unclear. V lost 5 bases and J 2 bases, leaving 6 bases between the germline ends. This CDR3 comprises 11 residues. Germline V gene data show CDR1 as GTSNPN and CDR2 as SVGIG (reference sequence). The chain's CDR3 is CAWDSNTEAFF. In DNA form, the CDR3 reads TGTGCCTGGGACTCAAACACTGAAGCTTTCTTT.

The chain has TRBV6-5 and TRBJ2-1; possibly TRBD1 for D (7 bases). Trimming removed 4 bases at V and 4 bases at J, with 17 bases between. Germline V gene data show CDR1 as MNHEY and CDR2 as SVGAGI. The CDR3 totals 16 residues. CDR3 protein: CASSSHPAGGYNEQFF. CDR3 bases: TGTGCCAGCAGTTCCCACCCGGCAGGGGGGTACAATGAGCAGTTCTTC.